This TCR beta chain is from a study of blood T cell repertoires in COVID-19. Study-level background: T cells, B-cell-depleted T cells, or PBMCs provided the cDNA or gDNA that served as material.

Clones were read by immunoSEQ multiplex PCR, and TCRdb kept only the in-frame ones, dropping some. The sample shows nearly 80,000 clones, 82% of them seen only once. Germline V gene sequence: CDR1 SGHRS, CDR2 YFSETQ. Trimming left V 4 bases short and J 5 bases short, with 10 bases between. The CDR3 length is 13 residues. The specimen sequenced was peripheral blood. The sequence was obtained from a woman in her 70s with acute or convalescent COVID-19. The rearrangement joins TRBV5-1 to TRBJ2-1; perhaps TRBD2 as D (5 bases). CDR3 residues: CASSRGENNEQFF. The CDR3 region has the DNA TGCGCCAGCAGCCGTGGGGAGAACAATGAGCAGTTCTTC. Full variable domain (outside the CDR3, taken from reference TRBV5-1 and TRBJ2-1): KAGVTQTPRYLIKTRGQQVTLSCSPISGHRSVSWYQQTPGQGLQFLFEYFSETQRNKGNFPGRFSGRQFSNSRSEMNVSTLELGDSALYLCASSRGENNEQFFGPGTRLTVL.